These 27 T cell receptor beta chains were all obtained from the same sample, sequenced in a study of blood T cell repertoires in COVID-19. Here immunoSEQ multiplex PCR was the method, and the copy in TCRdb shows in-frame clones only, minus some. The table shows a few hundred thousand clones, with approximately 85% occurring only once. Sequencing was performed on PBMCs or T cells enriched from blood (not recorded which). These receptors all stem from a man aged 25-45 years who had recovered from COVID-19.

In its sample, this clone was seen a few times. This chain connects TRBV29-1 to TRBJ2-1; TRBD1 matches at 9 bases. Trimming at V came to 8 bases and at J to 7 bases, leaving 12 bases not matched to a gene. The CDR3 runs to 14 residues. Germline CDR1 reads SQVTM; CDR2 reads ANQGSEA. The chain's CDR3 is CSPLQDRGENEQFF. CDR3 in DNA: TGCAGCCCCCTCCAAGACAGGGGGGAAAATGAGCAGTTCTTC.

In nucleotides, the CDR3 is TGTGCATGGGACAGGGTGAACACTGAAGCTTTCTTT. Its protein product is CAWDRVNTEAFF. V is TRBV30 and J is TRBJ1-1; 9 nucleotides align to TRBD1. The CDR3 extends over 12 amino acids. Per the germline V gene, CDR1 is GTSNPN and CDR2 is SVGIG (reference sequence).

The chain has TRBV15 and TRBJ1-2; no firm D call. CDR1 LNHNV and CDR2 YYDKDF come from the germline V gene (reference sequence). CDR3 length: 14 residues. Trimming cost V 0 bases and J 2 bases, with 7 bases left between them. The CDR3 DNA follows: TGTGCCACCAGCAGAGAACGAGGGAACTATGGCTACACCTTC. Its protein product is CATSRERGNYGYTF.

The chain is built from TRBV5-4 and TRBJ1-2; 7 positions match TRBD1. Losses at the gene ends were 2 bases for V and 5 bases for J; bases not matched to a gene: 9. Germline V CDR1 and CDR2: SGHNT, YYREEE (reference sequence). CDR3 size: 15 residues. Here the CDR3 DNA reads TGTGCCAGCAGCTTACAAGTTACAGGGGAATATGGCTACACCTTC. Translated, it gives CASSLQVTGEYGYTF.

The CDR3 loop reads CASSVAGLNEQFF. The DNA of the CDR3 is TGTGCCAGCAGCGTAGCAGGGCTCAATGAGCAGTTCTTC. J is TRBJ2-1 and V is TRBV9; tentative D call: TRBD1 (5 bases). This CDR3 is built from 13 residues. Germline CDR1 SGDLS, CDR2 YYNGEE. The V gene lost 0 bases and the J gene lost 6 bases, with 7 bases spanning the gap. Drawing the rest from reference TRBV9 and TRBJ2-1, the complete variable domain is DSGVTQTPKHLITATGQRVTLRCSPRSGDLSVYWYQQSLDQGLQFLIQYYNGEERAKGNILERFSAQQFPDLHSELNLSSLELGDSALYFCASSVAGLNEQFFGPGTRLTVL.

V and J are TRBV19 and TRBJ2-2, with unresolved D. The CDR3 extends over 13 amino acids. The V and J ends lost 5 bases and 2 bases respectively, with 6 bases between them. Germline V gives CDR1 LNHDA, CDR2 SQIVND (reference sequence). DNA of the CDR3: TGTGCCAGTAGTCTGAGCAACACCGGGGAGCTGTTTTTT. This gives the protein CASSLSNTGELFF.

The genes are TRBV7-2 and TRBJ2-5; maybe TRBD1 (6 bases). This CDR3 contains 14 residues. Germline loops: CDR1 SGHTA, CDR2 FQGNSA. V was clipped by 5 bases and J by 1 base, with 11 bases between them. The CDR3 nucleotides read TGTGCCAGCAGCCCGGACAGTTTCCAAGAGACCCAGTACTTC. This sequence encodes CASSPDSFQETQYF. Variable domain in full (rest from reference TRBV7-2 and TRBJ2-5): GAGVSQSPSNKVTEKGKDVELRCDPISGHTALYWYRQSLGQGLEFLIYFQGNSAPDKSGLPSDRFSAERTGGSVSTLTIQRTQQEDSAVYLCASSPDSFQETQYFGPGTRLLVL.

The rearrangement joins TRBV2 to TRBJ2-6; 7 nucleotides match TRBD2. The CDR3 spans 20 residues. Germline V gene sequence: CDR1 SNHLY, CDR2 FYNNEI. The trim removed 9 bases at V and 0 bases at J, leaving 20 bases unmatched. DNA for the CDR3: TGTGCCAGTGGGGGAGGGTCGGTAGCCTCCAAGTACTCTGGGGCCAACGTCCTGACTTTC. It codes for CASGGGSVASKYSGANVLTF. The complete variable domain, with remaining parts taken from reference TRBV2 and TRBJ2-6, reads EPEVTQTPSHQVTQMGQEVILRCVPISNHLYFYWYRQILGQKVEFLVSFYNNEISEKSEIFDDQFSVERPDGSNFTLKIRSTKLEDSAMYFCASGGGSVASKYSGANVLTFGAGSRLTVL.

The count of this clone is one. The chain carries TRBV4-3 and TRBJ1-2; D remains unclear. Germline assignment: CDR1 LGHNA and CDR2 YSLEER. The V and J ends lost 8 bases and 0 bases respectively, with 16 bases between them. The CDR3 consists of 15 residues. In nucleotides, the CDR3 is TGCGCCAGCCAACGGGGAATTTCTTCTAACTATGGCTACACCTTC. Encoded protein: CASQRGISSNYGYTF.

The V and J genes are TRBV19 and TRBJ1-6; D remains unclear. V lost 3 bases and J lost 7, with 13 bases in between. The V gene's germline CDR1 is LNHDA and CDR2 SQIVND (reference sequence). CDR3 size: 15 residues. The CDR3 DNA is TGTGCCAGTAGTATCCTCGGGTTCGGGAATTCACCCCTCCACTTT. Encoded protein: CASSILGFGNSPLHF.

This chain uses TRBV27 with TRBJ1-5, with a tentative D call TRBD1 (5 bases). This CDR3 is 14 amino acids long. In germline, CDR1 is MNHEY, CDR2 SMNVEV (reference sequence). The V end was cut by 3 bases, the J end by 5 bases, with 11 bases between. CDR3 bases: TGTGCCAGCAGTTTCCGCAGGGTGGATCAGCCCCAGCATTTT. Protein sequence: CASSFRRVDQPQHF.

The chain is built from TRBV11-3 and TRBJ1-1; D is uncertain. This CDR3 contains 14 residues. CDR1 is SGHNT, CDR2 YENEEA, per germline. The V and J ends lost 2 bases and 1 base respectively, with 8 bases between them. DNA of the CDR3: TGTGCCAGCAGCTTAAGTGGAGCGAACACTGAAGCTTTCTTT. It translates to CASSLSGANTEAFF.

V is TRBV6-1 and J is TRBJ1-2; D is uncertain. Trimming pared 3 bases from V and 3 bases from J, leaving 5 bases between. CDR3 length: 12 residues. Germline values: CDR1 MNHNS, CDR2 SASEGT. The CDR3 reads CASSEGDYGYTF. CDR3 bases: TGTGCCAGCAGTGAGGGAGACTATGGCTACACCTTC.

CDR3 in DNA: TGCGCCAGCAGCTTGGTAGGGACACGGAGCTCCTATAATTCACCCCTCCACTTT. As protein: CASSLVGTRSSYNSPLHF. The chain has TRBV5-1 and TRBJ1-6; tentative D call: TRBD1 (6 bases). The germline V and J ends were trimmed by 0 bases and 0 bases, with 13 bases remaining between them. This CDR3 spans 18 amino acids. Germline V gene sequence: CDR1 SGHRS, CDR2 YFSETQ.

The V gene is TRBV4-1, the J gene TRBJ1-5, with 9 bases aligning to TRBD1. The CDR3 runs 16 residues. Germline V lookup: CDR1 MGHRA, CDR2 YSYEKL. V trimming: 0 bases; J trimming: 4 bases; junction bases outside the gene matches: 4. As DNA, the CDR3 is TGCGCCAGCAGCCAAGATGGGACAGGGATGAATCAGCCCCAGCATTTT. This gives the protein CASSQDGTGMNQPQHF.

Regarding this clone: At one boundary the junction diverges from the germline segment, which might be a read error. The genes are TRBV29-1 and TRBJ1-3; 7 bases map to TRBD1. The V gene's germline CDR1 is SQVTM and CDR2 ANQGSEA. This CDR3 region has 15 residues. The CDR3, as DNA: TGCAGCGTTAAAGAATCCGGGACAGCAGGAAACACCATATATTTT. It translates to CSVKESGTAGNTIYF.

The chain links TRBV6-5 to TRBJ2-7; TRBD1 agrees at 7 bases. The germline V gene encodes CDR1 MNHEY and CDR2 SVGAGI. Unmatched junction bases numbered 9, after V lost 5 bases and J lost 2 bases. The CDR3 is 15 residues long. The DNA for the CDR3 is TGTGCCAGCAGTCTCACGTGGCAGGGGGCCTACGAGCAGTACTTC. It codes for CASSLTWQGAYEQYF.

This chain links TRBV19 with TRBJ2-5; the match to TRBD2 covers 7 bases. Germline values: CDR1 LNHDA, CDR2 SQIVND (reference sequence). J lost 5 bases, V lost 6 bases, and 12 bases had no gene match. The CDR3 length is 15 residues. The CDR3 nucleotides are TGTGCCAGTAGACAAAATTCTCTAGCGGCCGAGACCCAGTACTTC. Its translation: CASRQNSLAAETQYF.

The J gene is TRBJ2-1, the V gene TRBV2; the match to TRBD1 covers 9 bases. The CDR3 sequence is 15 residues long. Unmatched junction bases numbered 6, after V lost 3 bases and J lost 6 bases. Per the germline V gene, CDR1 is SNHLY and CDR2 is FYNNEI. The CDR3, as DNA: TGTGCCAGCAGTGACGGACAGGGGAGTTTCAATGAGCAGTTCTTC. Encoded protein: CASSDGQGSFNEQFF.

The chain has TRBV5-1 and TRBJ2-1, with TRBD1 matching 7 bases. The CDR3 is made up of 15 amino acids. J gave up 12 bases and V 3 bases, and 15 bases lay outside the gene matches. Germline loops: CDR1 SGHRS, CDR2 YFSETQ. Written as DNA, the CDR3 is TGCGCCAGCAGCTGGAGACAGGGTGTGAGTGGAGGGCAGTTCTTC. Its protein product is CASSWRQGVSGGQFF.

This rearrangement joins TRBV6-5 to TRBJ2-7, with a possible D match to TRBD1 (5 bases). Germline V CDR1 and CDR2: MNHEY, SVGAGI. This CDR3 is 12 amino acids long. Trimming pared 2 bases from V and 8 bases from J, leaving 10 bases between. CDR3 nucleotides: TGTGCCAGCAGTTACGGTCAGGGAAAGCAGTACTTC. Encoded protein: CASSYGQGKQYF.

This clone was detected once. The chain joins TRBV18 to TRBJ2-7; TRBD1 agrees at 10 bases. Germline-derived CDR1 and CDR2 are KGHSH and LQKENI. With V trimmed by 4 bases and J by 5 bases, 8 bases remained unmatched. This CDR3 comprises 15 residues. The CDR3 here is CASSQRTGGIDEQYF. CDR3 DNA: TGTGCCAGCTCACAGAGGACAGGGGGTATCGACGAGCAGTACTTC.

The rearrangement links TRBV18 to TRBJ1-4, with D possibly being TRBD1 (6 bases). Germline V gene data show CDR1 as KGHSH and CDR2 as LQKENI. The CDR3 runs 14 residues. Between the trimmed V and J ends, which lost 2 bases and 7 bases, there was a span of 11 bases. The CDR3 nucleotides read TGTGCCAGCTCACCAACAACAGGGACTGAAAAACTGTTTTTT. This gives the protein CASSPTTGTEKLFF.

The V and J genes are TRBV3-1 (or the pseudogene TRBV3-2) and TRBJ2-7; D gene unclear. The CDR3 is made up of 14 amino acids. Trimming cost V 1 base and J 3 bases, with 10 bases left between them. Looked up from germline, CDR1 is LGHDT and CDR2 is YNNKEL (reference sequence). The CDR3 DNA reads TGTGCCAGCAGCCAAGGCGCGAGGTACTACGAGCAGTACTTC. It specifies CASSQGARYYEQYF.

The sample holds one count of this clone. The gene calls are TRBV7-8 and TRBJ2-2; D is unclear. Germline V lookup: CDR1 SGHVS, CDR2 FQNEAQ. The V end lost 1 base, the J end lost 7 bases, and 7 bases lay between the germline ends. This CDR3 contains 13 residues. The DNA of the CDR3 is TGTGCCAGCAGCTTAGAAGGAGACGGGGAGCTGTTTTTT. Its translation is CASSLEGDGELFF.

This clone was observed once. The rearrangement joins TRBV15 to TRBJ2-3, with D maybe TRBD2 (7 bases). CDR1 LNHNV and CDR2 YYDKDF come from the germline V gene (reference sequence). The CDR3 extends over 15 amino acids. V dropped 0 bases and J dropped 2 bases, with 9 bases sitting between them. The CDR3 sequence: CATSRDGGATDTQYF. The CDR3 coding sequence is TGTGCCACCAGCAGAGATGGGGGGGCCACAGATACGCAGTATTTT. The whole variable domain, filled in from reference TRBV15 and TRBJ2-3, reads DAMVIQNPRYQVTQFGKPVTLSCSQTLNHNVMYWYQQKSSQAPKLLFHYYDKDFNNEADTPDNFQSRRPNTSFCFLDIRSPGLGDTAMYLCATSRDGGATDTQYFGPGTRLTVL.

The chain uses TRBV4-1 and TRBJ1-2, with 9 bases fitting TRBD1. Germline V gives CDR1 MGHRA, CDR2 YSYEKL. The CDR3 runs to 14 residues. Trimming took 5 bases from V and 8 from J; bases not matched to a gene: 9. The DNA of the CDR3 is TGCGCCAGCAGCGACTCACAGGGGGCGAACGGCTACACCTTC. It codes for CASSDSQGANGYTF.